This TCR beta chain was identified during a study of blood T cell repertoires in COVID-19. Methods used by the authors: Amplification from reference gene primers served as the basis for estimated nucleated cell counts. Clones were sequenced by immunoSEQ multiplex PCR, and TCRdb holds only the in-frame ones, with some missing. V, J and clone size derive from that table, while D and trimming were established from the DNA sequence. Here the sample spans 250,000 or so clones, around nine tenths being singletons. Sample: peripheral blood. The origin of this receptor is a man aged 35 to 55 with active or convalescent COVID-19.

The CDR3 sequence: CASSVGTGGPNEKLFF. CDR3 sequence (DNA): TGTGCCAGCAGCGTCGGGACAGGGGGTCCTAATGAAAAACTGTTTTTT. V usage is TRBV9 and J usage is TRBJ1-4; 11 bases agree with TRBD1. The junction had 3 bases not matched to a gene; V was cut back by 2 bases and J by 3 bases. In germline, CDR1 is SGDLS, CDR2 YYNGEE. CDR3 length: 16 amino acids.